This T cell receptor (beta chain) came from a study of graft-versus-host responses after intestinal transplantation. The study, taken as a whole, reports: Individuals carrying graft-donor T cell macrochimerism showed high graft-versus-host to host-versus-graft clonal ratios in allografts.

Germline trimming cut 2 bases from V and 6 bases from J; bases unmatched to any gene: 15. CDR3 size: 18 residues. In germline, CDR1 is LGHNT, CDR2 FRNRAP. The table came from immunoSEQ multiplex PCR; TCRdb's copy has only in-frame clones and leaves some out. The sample includes 100,000 or so clones, more than 85% of them seen just once. As for this clone: Its antigen is unidentified.

The sequence derives from a human donor who received an intestinal transplant. The input for sequencing was unstimulated CD8+ T cells sorted from spleen or lymph node cells, taken before intestinal transplant. This chain uses TRBV12-5 with TRBJ2-2; TRBD2 matches at 7 bases. CDR3 DNA sequence: TGTGCTAGTGGTTTGTTTCCCTCTAACCGGGGGGAGGCCGGGGAGCTGTTTTTT. It is translated as CASGLFPSNRGEAGELFF.